Given below is one T cell receptor beta chain in context. Germline V lookup: CDR1 PRHDT, CDR2 FYEKMQ (reference sequence). V gave up 5 bases and J gave up 4 bases; unmatched junction bases: 7. This CDR3 has 15 amino acids. The sample comes from a study of blood T cell repertoires in COVID-19. Study background: Whether acute or convalescent, the COVID-19 samples came from the United States, Italy and Spain. T cells, B-cell-depleted T cells, or PBMCs provided the cDNA or gDNA that served as material.

As processed by the authors: It was from reference gene primer amplification that nucleated cell counts were estimated. The table came from immunoSEQ multiplex PCR; TCRdb's copy has only in-frame clones and leaves some out. That table is the source of V, J and clone size, and D and trimming were worked out from the DNA. The sample has approximately 150,000 clones, approximately 91% seen once. What was sequenced was peripheral blood. The J gene is TRBJ2-1, the V gene TRBV13, with 8 bases matching TRBD2. This sequence was found in a young man with COVID-19, enrolled during active disease. CDR3 DNA: TGTGCCAGCAGCCCGGGACTAGAAAGGTACAATGAGCAGTTCTTC. Encoded protein: CASSPGLERYNEQFF.